This TCR beta chain derives from a study of blood T cell repertoires in COVID-19 (dated by TCRdb to 2018 to 2020). Looking at the study overall: Samples covering the acute and convalescent phases of COVID-19 were provided by collaborators in the United States, Italy and Spain. The prospective study material was composed of cDNA or gDNA derived from T cells, B-cell-depleted T cells, or PBMCs. Deeply sampled blood TCRbeta repertoires from subjects exposed to, actively infected with, or recovered from COVID-19 were included in the dataset. The repertoires were made available in a free public database intended to serve as a resource for research on the immune response to SARS-CoV-2. Samples came from the ongoing ImmuneRACE study (first 160 participants) plus 1,254 subjects from 6 global collaborators. A de-identified subject ID, COVID-19 status, age in years and sex were almost always included in the sample metadata. Where available, HLA class I and class II types were obtained from metadata supplied by the sample provider rather than from assay-based typing. Results the study describes overall, beyond this receptor: How much clinical and demographic metadata was included differed by source and by participant, and the metadata was provided uncurated.

A second Seattle source provided samples from volunteer blood donors who had recovered from COVID-19. The collaborating institutions used their own protocols to collect whole blood in K2EDTA tubes. For TCRbeta analysis, collaborators shipped samples as frozen whole blood, isolated PBMCs, or DNA extracted from either of those sample types. The germline V gene (reference sequence) sets CDR1 to MNHNY and CDR2 to SVGAGI. V is trimmed back by 5 bases and J by 5 bases, and the junction contains 8 bases that no gene match accounts for. The CDR3, cysteine through phenylalanine, is 14 amino acids long. Only the CDR3 DNA stays, 42 bases, in frame from base 1. Details on this clone: Its antigen is not yet known. Base qualities are not recorded, but no much larger clone differs from it by a single base.

TCRbeta CDR3 regions were amplified from genomic DNA by means of the immunoSEQ Assay, a bias-controlled multiplex PCR. For the original study's pipeline: Nucleated cell counts per sample were estimated from amplification of reference gene primers within the assay. To quantify the absolute abundance of each unique TCRbeta CDR3 rearrangement, sequence reads were collapsed and filtered. Productive Simpson clonality was computed per sample as the square root of Simpson's diversity index over productive rearrangements. TCRdb stores this immuneACCESS table with in-frame sequences only. Part of the clones is absent; in the studies checked, under half of the shortfall reflects unresolved V genes, and no reason is known for the rest. D and trimming come from the DNA, and the V and J calls and clone size come from that table. Counted in this sample were 280,000 or so clones; 70% to 90% of them appeared once. Approximately 2.2% of the sample rests with the top ten.

Sequenced: peripheral blood. This sequence originates from a woman in her twenties or thirties who had recovered from COVID-19. The chain was built from TRBV6-6 and TRBJ2-5, with TRBD2 identical over 7 junction bases. The sequenced DNA is TGTGCCAGCAGTGGAGCGGGGCCTGGGGAGACCCAGTACTTC. Its protein is CASSGAGPGETQYF.